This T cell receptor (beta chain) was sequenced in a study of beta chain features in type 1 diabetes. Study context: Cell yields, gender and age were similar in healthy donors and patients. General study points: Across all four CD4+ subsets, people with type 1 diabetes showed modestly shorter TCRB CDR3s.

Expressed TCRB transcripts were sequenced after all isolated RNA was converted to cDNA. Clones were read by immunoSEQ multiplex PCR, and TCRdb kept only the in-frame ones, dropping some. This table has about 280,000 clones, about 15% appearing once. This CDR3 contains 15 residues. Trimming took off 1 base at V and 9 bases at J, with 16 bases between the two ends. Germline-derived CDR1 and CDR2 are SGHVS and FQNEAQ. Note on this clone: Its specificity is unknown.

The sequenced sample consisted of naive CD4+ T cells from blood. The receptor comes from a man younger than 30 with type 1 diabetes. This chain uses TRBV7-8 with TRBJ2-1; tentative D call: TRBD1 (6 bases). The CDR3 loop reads CASSLGSGERSEQFF. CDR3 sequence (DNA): TGTGCCAGCAGCTTAGGGTCAGGGGAACGGAGTGAGCAGTTCTTC. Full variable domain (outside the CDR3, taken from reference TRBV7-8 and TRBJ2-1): GAGVSQSPRYKVAKRGQDVALRCDPISGHVSLFWYQQALGQGPEFLTYFQNEAQLDKSGLPSDRFFAERPEGSVSTLKIQRTQQEDSAVYLCASSLGSGERSEQFFGPGTRLTVL.